A single sample gave rise to the 24 T cell receptor beta chains below, sequenced in a study of ipilimumab plus nivolumab after autologous stem cell transplantation. Using immunoSEQ multiplex PCR, the repertoire was profiled, and TCRdb retains in-frame clones only, with some absent. The sample contains around 5,700 clones, 80% to 90% of which appear only once. The specimen comprised PBMCs, sampled in a trial of ipilimumab plus nivolumab as post-transplant consolidation. The receptors were sampled from a female donor with multiple myeloma.

The chain recombines TRBV28 with TRBJ2-7, with 8 bases that match TRBD2. From germline, CDR1 is MDHEN and CDR2 SYDVKM. With 5 bases clipped from V and 2 bases from J, the junction kept 14 bases outside the gene matches. The CDR3 sequence is 17 residues long. CDR3 DNA: TGTGCCAGCAGTCTATTAGGCTCGGGGGGGACCACCTACGAGCAGTACTTC. Protein sequence: CASSLLGSGGTTYEQYF. Using reference TRBV28 and TRBJ2-7 for the parts outside the CDR3, the full variable domain is DVKVTQSSRYLVKRTGEKVFLECVQDMDHENMFWYRQDPGLGLRLIYFSYDVKMKEKGDIPEGYSVSREKKERFSLILESASTNQTSMYLCASSLLGSGGTTYEQYFGPGTRLTVT.

The J gene is TRBJ2-3, the V gene TRBV10-1, with D perhaps matching TRBD2 (6 bases). The ends were cut back, 4 bases at V and 0 bases at J, with 11 bases in the middle. CDR1 is WNHNN and CDR2 is SYGVQD in the germline V gene (reference sequence). The CDR3 is made up of 15 amino acids. The CDR3 spells CASSGGVSSTDTQYF. The CDR3 DNA reads as TGCGCCAGCAGTGGCGGGGTCTCTAGCACAGATACGCAGTATTTT.

The chain uses TRBV9 and TRBJ1-6; no reliable D call. This CDR3 spans 15 amino acids. Germline assignment: CDR1 SGDLS and CDR2 YYNGEE. The V end was cut by 4 bases, the J end by 8 bases, with 16 bases between. This CDR3 reads CASSIDTGGYSPLHF. The CDR3 coding sequence is TGTGCCAGCAGCATAGACACGGGCGGGTATTCACCCCTCCACTTT.

V and J are TRBV30 and TRBJ1-2, with D possibly TRBD1 on 6 matching bases. This CDR3 region has 17 residues. Germline CDR1 is GTSNPN and CDR2 is SVGIG (reference sequence). The ends were cut back, 4 bases at V and 6 bases at J, with 27 bases in the middle. The CDR3 reads CAWTPISGVGAGNGYTF. The CDR3 DNA follows: TGTGCCTGGACTCCCATATCAGGGGTGGGGGCAGGAAATGGCTACACCTTC.

This rearrangement joins TRBV28 to TRBJ1-2; unclear D gene. The ends were cut back, 6 bases at V and 8 bases at J, with 19 bases in the middle. The CDR3 extends over 14 amino acids. From germline, CDR1 is MDHEN and CDR2 SYDVKM. The CDR3 DNA is TGTGCCAGCAGCCCGGGCCAACCTTTGTGGGGCTACACCTTC. This gives the protein CASSPGQPLWGYTF.

This clone was observed a handful of times. The chain combines TRBV9 with TRBJ1-2; D gene unclear. CDR3 length equals 14 residues. V was cut by 0 bases and J by 6 bases, with 12 bases left in between. Germline lookup yields CDR1 SGDLS and CDR2 YYNGEE. The CDR3 DNA reads TGTGCCAGCAGCGTAGTTCCGGGAGCGGATGGCTACACCTTC. Translating gives CASSVVPGADGYTF.

The CDR3 DNA reads TGTGCCAGCAGTTACGGGCTGGCTAGCGGGCCCTACGAGCAGTACTTC. Residues: CASSYGLASGPYEQYF. The V and J genes are TRBV6-5 and TRBJ2-7, with TRBD2 identical over 8 bases. The CDR3 spans 16 residues. Looked up from germline, CDR1 is MNHEY and CDR2 is SVGAGI. Trimming at V came to 2 bases and at J to 2 bases, leaving 8 bases not matched to a gene.

The rearrangement uses TRBV12-1 and TRBJ1-2; the table's D gene call, TRBD1, was not cross checked with the DNA. TRBV12-1 counts as a pseudogene. The CDR3 runs to 15 residues. For the CDR3, the DNA is TGTGCCAGCAGCTTTGGGTCGAACTGGGCCTATGGCTACACCTTC. It encodes CASSFGSNWAYGYTF.

The sample holds one count of this clone. The gene calls are TRBV10-2 and TRBJ1-1; possible D gene TRBD1, 5 bases. The CDR3 is 14 residues long. Trimming stripped 4 bases from V and 0 bases from J, with 9 bases between. The germline CDR1 and CDR2 sequences are WSHSY and SAAADI. The CDR3 is CASSVGDLNTEAFF. The DNA for the CDR3 is TGCGCCAGCAGTGTGGGGGACCTGAACACTGAAGCTTTCTTT.

The V call is TRBV30, the J call TRBJ2-1, with 11 nucleotides matching TRBD2. Germline V gene lookup returns CDR1 GTSNPN and CDR2 SVGIG (reference sequence). CDR3 length: 15 amino acids. V lost 0 bases to trimming and J lost 6 bases; unmatched junction nucleotides: 4. The CDR3, as DNA: TGTGCCTGGAGTGTACAGCTAGCGGGAGGCAATGAGCAGTTCTTC. It yields the protein CAWSVQLAGGNEQFF.

CDR3 protein: CAWRGIYNSPLHF. The CDR3 DNA follows: TGTGCCTGGAGAGGAATCTATAATTCACCCCTCCACTTT. The chain combines TRBV30 with TRBJ1-6; D not certain. Germline CDR1 and CDR2: GTSNPN and SVGIG (reference sequence). The V end lost 3 bases, the J end lost 3 bases, and 6 bases lay between the germline ends. The CDR3 is 13 residues long.

Here the CDR3 reads CASSQHVGGSGTEAFF. The DNA for the CDR3 is TGTGCCAGCAGCCAACACGTCGGGGGGTCGGGCACTGAAGCTTTCTTT. The V call is TRBV7-2, the J call TRBJ1-1; D might be TRBD1 (5 bases). Germline values: CDR1 SGHTA, CDR2 FQGNSA. V lost 5 bases, J lost 4 bases, and 20 bases lay in between. The CDR3 runs to 16 residues.

The chain is built from TRBV5-3 and TRBJ1-6; TRBD1 is a possible D gene (5 bases). TRBV5-3 is an ORF for which the function is uncertain. V lost 4 bases to trimming and J lost 3 bases, with 26 bases between them. This CDR3 spans 20 amino acids. DNA of the CDR3: TGTGCCAGAAGCCGCAGCCCCGAAATTCCAGGGATCTACTATAATTCACCCCTCCACTTT. It is translated as CARSRSPEIPGIYYNSPLHF.

This chain connects TRBV5-1 to TRBJ1-1; D call uncertain. Germline V gene sequence: CDR1 SGHRS, CDR2 YFSETQ. This CDR3 region has 15 residues. V lost 2 bases and J 5 bases, leaving 16 bases between the germline ends. Here the CDR3 DNA reads TGCGCCAGCAGCTTTCGGGGAGGTGGTGGGACTGAAGCTTTCTTT. Translating gives CASSFRGGGGTEAFF.

V usage is TRBV19 and J usage is TRBJ2-7, with 7 nucleotides matching TRBD1. The CDR3 contains 12 residues. Germline V lookup: CDR1 LNHDA, CDR2 SQIVND (reference sequence). The junction had 7 bases not matched to a gene; V was cut back by 10 bases and J by 4 bases. The CDR3 bases are TGTGCCACATCACCGGACAGGTACGAGCAGTACTTC. It specifies CATSPDRYEQYF.

The chain combines TRBV6-1 with TRBJ2-7; 7 bases match TRBD1. Germline V CDR1 and CDR2: MNHNS, SASEGT. This CDR3 comprises 16 residues. Trimming took 3 bases from V and 0 from J; bases not matched to a gene: 8. This CDR3 is CASSDRQGRYSYEQYF. The CDR3 DNA reads TGTGCCAGCAGTGACCGACAGGGCCGTTACTCCTACGAGCAGTACTTC.

The chain combines TRBV6-5 with TRBJ1-1, with 10 positions matching TRBD1. V was clipped by 5 bases and J by 3 bases; unmatched bases: 6. Germline CDR1 is MNHEY and CDR2 is SVGAGI. The CDR3 sequence is 15 residues long. CDR3 sequence (DNA): TGTGCCAGCAGTACTTGGGACAGGGGTTACACTGAAGCTTTCTTT. Its protein is CASSTWDRGYTEAFF.

The J gene is TRBJ2-6, the V gene TRBV5-8, with D tentatively TRBD1 or TRBD2 (6 bases each). V was cut by 3 bases and J by 1 base, with 17 bases left in between. This CDR3 region has 18 residues. In germline, CDR1 is SGHTS, CDR2 YDEGEE. CDR3 sequence (DNA): TGTGCCAGCAGCTCTGGTTTTGGGGGGACATCTGGGGCCAACGTCCTGACTTTC. It codes for CASSSGFGGTSGANVLTF.

This clone is a singleton in its sample. V is TRBV11-2 and J is TRBJ1-1; no firm D call. Germline CDR1 and CDR2: SGHAT and FQNNGV. CDR3 length: 14 residues. V shed 1 base and J shed 0 bases, with 6 bases lying between them. Here the CDR3 reads CASSLGQVNTEAFF. In DNA form, the CDR3 reads TGTGCCAGCAGCTTAGGACAAGTGAACACTGAAGCTTTCTTT.

In DNA form, the CDR3 reads TGTGCCAGCAGCTTAATCCAGGGGGCCTACGAGCAGTACTTC. Amino acid sequence: CASSLIQGAYEQYF. This chain connects TRBV7-9 to TRBJ2-7; 7 nucleotides match TRBD1. Unmatched junction bases numbered 3, after V lost 2 bases and J lost 2 bases. Per germline, CDR1 SEHNR and CDR2 FQNEAQ (reference sequence). The CDR3 has 14 amino acids.

This clone was picked up one time. CDR3 DNA sequence: TGCGCCAGCAGCCGCCAGGGTGGGGGGCCTACAGATTCGGATACGCAGTATTTT. Its translation is CASSRQGGGPTDSDTQYF. This chain joins TRBV5-1 and TRBJ2-3; D may correspond to TRBD1 or TRBD2 (6 bases each). This CDR3 is 18 amino acids long. Trimming took 4 bases from V and 6 from J, leaving 27 bases between them. From germline, CDR1 is SGHRS and CDR2 YFSETQ. Full variable domain (outside the CDR3, taken from reference TRBV5-1 and TRBJ2-3): KAGVTQTPRYLIKTRGQQVTLSCSPISGHRSVSWYQQTPGQGLQFLFEYFSETQRNKGNFPGRFSGRQFSNSRSEMNVSTLELGDSALYLCASSRQGGGPTDSDTQYFGPGTRLTVL.

The rearrangement joins TRBV6-4 to TRBJ2-2; TRBD1 matches 9 bases. Germline V gene lookup returns CDR1 MRHNA and CDR2 SNTAGT. The V segment lost 2 bases and the J segment 3 bases; nucleotides outside the gene matches: 4. This CDR3 region has 16 residues. CDR3 protein: CASSDRTGVYTGELFF. The CDR3 DNA reads TGTGCCAGCAGTGACCGGACAGGGGTGTACACCGGGGAGCTGTTTTTT.

V usage is TRBV29-1 and J usage is TRBJ1-1, with D possibly matching TRBD1 (5 bases). CDR1 and CDR2 (germline): SQVTM, ANQGSEA. The V end lost 4 bases, the J end lost 5 bases, and 14 bases lay between the germline ends. The CDR3 covers 13 residues. This CDR3 reads CSVVRGEVTEAFF. CDR3 DNA sequence: TGCAGCGTTGTAAGGGGAGAGGTGACTGAAGCTTTCTTT.

The chain combines TRBV7-9 with TRBJ1-1, with D perhaps matching TRBD1 (6 bases). This CDR3 is 15 amino acids long. Trimming removed 2 bases at V and 4 bases at J, with 14 bases between. Germline assignment: CDR1 SEHNR and CDR2 FQNEAQ (reference sequence). CDR3 loop: CASSLPTEGGTEAFF. Written as DNA, the CDR3 is TGTGCCAGCAGCTTACCCACCGAGGGGGGCACTGAAGCTTTCTTT.